This is a list of T cell receptor beta chains from one sample in a study of T cell responses to AZD1222 COVID-19 vaccine. Method: immunoSEQ multiplex PCR; TCRdb's copy keeps in-frame clones and lacks some. The table has about 150,000 clones, about 93% seen once. Sequencing used peripheral blood, obtained on day 0 of AZD1222 vaccination. All receptors come from an adult in good health. Both conserved end residues are part of each CDR3. Fields, in order: D gene, clone size, V gene, J gene, CDR3 protein, CDR3 DNA. A D gene is named only where the DNA matches it firmly. Not every row has a clone size; where given, it reads once, few, many or a size class.

D gene: -; clone size: once; V gene: TRBV7-9; J gene: TRBJ1-1; CDR3 protein: CASSLARGTEAFF; CDR3 DNA: TGTGCCAGCAGCTTAGCAAGGGGCACTGAAGCTTTCTTT
D gene: TRBD2; clone size: -; V gene: TRBV5-1; J gene: TRBJ2-2; CDR3 protein: CASSLEGLAYTGELFF; CDR3 DNA: TGCGCCAGCAGCTTGGAAGGACTAGCGTACACCGGGGAGCTGTTTTTT
D gene: TRBD1; clone size: -; V gene: TRBV7-9; J gene: TRBJ1-2; CDR3 protein: CASSPEGRTGVRYGYTF; CDR3 DNA: TGTGCCAGCAGCCCCGAAGGCCGGACAGGCGTCCGCTATGGCTACACCTTC
D gene: -; clone size: -; V gene: TRBV7-9; J gene: TRBJ1-2; CDR3 protein: CASSLDGDGYGYTF; CDR3 DNA: TGTGCCAGCAGCTTAGATGGGGATGGCTATGGCTACACCTTC
D gene: TRBD1; clone size: -; V gene: TRBV24-1; J gene: TRBJ1-6; CDR3 protein: CATTPFRQGAGSPLHF; CDR3 DNA: TGTGCCACCACCCCATTTCGACAGGGGGCGGGTTCACCCCTCCACTTT
D gene: -; clone size: -; V gene: TRBV11-2; J gene: TRBJ1-6; CDR3 protein: CASSSDTLSPLHF; CDR3 DNA: TGTGCCAGCAGCTCGGACACCCTTTCACCCCTCCACTTT
D gene: -; clone size: -; V gene: TRBV11-2; J gene: TRBJ2-5; CDR3 protein: CASSKLRVETQYF; CDR3 DNA: TGTGCCAGCAGCAAACTACGGGTTGAGACCCAGTACTTC
D gene: TRBD1; clone size: -; V gene: TRBV28; J gene: TRBJ1-4; CDR3 protein: CASRNTGGEEEKLFF; CDR3 DNA: TGTGCCAGCAGGAACACAGGGGGTGAAGAAGAAAAACTGTTTTTT
D gene: -; clone size: -; V gene: TRBV19; J gene: TRBJ1-4; CDR3 protein: CATSPGPINEKLFF; CDR3 DNA: TGTGCCACTAGTCCGGGACCCATAAATGAAAAACTGTTTTTT
D gene: -; clone size: -; V gene: TRBV18; J gene: TRBJ1-1; CDR3 protein: CASSPSTGMNTEAFF; CDR3 DNA: TGTGCCAGCTCACCATCGACAGGCATGAACACTGAAGCTTTCTTT
D gene: -; clone size: -; V gene: TRBV21-1; J gene: TRBJ2-5; CDR3 protein: CASSKVRGLAGGGRWGTQYF; CDR3 DNA: TGTGCCAGCAGCAAAGTTAGGGGACTAGCGGGTGGGGGAAGATGGGGAACCCAGTACTTC
D gene: -; clone size: -; V gene: TRBV7-9; J gene: TRBJ2-1; CDR3 protein: CASSFFAEQFF; CDR3 DNA: TGTGCCAGCAGCTTTTTCGCTGAGCAGTTCTTC
D gene: -; clone size: -; V gene: TRBV11-2; J gene: TRBJ1-4; CDR3 protein: CASMLVEGGDEKLFF; CDR3 DNA: TGTGCCAGCATGCTGGTAGAAGGGGGAGATGAAAAACTGTTTTTT
D gene: TRBD1; clone size: -; V gene: TRBV4-1; J gene: TRBJ1-6; CDR3 protein: CASSQAGRDRRDSPLHF; CDR3 DNA: TGCGCCAGCAGCCAAGCGGGCAGGGACAGGCGGGATTCACCCCTCCACTTT
D gene: TRBD1; clone size: -; V gene: TRBV23-1; J gene: TRBJ1-1; CDR3 protein: CASNPDRRFEAFF; CDR3 DNA: TGCGCCAGCAACCCGGACAGGCGCTTTGAAGCTTTCTTT
D gene: -; clone size: -; V gene: TRBV30; J gene: TRBJ1-2; CDR3 protein: CALSVGHGYTF; CDR3 DNA: TGTGCCCTCTCGGTCGGACATGGCTACACCTTC
D gene: -; clone size: -; V gene: TRBV27; J gene: TRBJ2-7; CDR3 protein: CASNNGGAEQYF; CDR3 DNA: TGTGCCAGCAACAATGGGGGGGCCGAGCAGTACTTC
D gene: -; clone size: -; V gene: TRBV6-1; J gene: TRBJ1-1; CDR3 protein: CASSDLGNTEAFF; CDR3 DNA: TGTGCCAGCAGTGATCTAGGGAACACTGAAGCTTTCTTT
D gene: TRBD2; clone size: -; V gene: TRBV6-4; J gene: TRBJ2-1; CDR3 protein: CASRRLAGVGEQFF; CDR3 DNA: TGTGCCAGCAGAAGACTAGCGGGAGTAGGTGAGCAGTTCTTC
D gene: -; clone size: -; V gene: TRBV4-1; J gene: TRBJ1-5; CDR3 protein: CASSQDFNQPQHF; CDR3 DNA: TGCGCCAGCAGCCAAGACTTTAATCAGCCCCAGCATTTT
D gene: TRBD1; clone size: -; V gene: TRBV25-1; J gene: TRBJ1-4; CDR3 protein: CASSEDRASGLREKLFF; CDR3 DNA: TGTGCCAGCAGTGAAGACAGGGCATCTGGTTTGCGGGAAAAACTGTTTTTT
D gene: -; clone size: -; V gene: TRBV10-3; J gene: TRBJ1-5; CDR3 protein: CAISESPRGYGVSNQPQHF; CDR3 DNA: TGTGCCATCAGTGAATCGCCCAGGGGTTACGGAGTTAGCAATCAGCCCCAGCATTTT
D gene: TRBD1; clone size: -; V gene: TRBV11-1; J gene: TRBJ1-2; CDR3 protein: CASSSSRQGTNYGYTF; CDR3 DNA: TGTGCCAGCAGCTCCTCCAGACAGGGGACTAACTATGGCTACACCTTC
D gene: -; clone size: -; V gene: TRBV3-1/TRBV3-2; J gene: TRBJ2-5; CDR3 protein: CASSQAARGLYQETQYF; CDR3 DNA: TGTGCCAGCAGCCAAGCGGCTCGGGGCCTATACCAAGAGACCCAGTACTTC
D gene: -; clone size: -; V gene: TRBV10-3; J gene: TRBJ2-2; CDR3 protein: CAIRGNTGELFF; CDR3 DNA: TGTGCCATCAGGGGCAACACCGGGGAGCTGTTTTTT
D gene: -; clone size: -; V gene: TRBV10-1; J gene: TRBJ2-1; CDR3 protein: CASRTRVSYNEQFF; CDR3 DNA: TGCGCCAGCAGAACTAGGGTCTCCTACAATGAGCAGTTCTTC
D gene: -; clone size: -; V gene: TRBV24-1; J gene: TRBJ2-2; CDR3 protein: CATSDPRDTSNTGELFF; CDR3 DNA: TGTGCCACCAGTGATCCACGGGACACATCAAACACCGGGGAGCTGTTTTTT
D gene: TRBD1; clone size: -; V gene: TRBV28; J gene: TRBJ1-1; CDR3 protein: CASPGDSNTEAFF; CDR3 DNA: TGTGCCAGCCCAGGGGACAGCAACACTGAAGCTTTCTTT
D gene: TRBD2; clone size: -; V gene: TRBV30; J gene: TRBJ2-7; CDR3 protein: CAWTRTSGRRGYEQYF; CDR3 DNA: TGTGCCTGGACACGGACTAGCGGGAGAAGGGGCTACGAGCAGTACTTC
D gene: TRBD1; clone size: -; V gene: TRBV5-4; J gene: TRBJ2-7; CDR3 protein: CASSVQGAFYEQYF; CDR3 DNA: TGTGCCAGCAGCGTACAGGGGGCCTTCTACGAGCAGTACTTC
D gene: TRBD1; clone size: -; V gene: TRBV6-5; J gene: TRBJ1-4; CDR3 protein: CASSRQGTNEKLFF; CDR3 DNA: TGTGCCAGCAGTCGACAGGGAACTAATGAAAAACTGTTTTTT
D gene: TRBD2; clone size: -; V gene: TRBV12-3/TRBV12-4; J gene: TRBJ2-4; CDR3 protein: CASSLGGENIQYF; CDR3 DNA: TGTGCCAGCAGTTTGGGGGGGGAAAACATTCAGTACTTC
D gene: -; clone size: -; V gene: TRBV19; J gene: TRBJ1-2; CDR3 protein: CASSPLGGVDYGYTF; CDR3 DNA: TGTGCCAGTAGTCCCCTGGGGGGAGTCGACTATGGCTACACCTTC
D gene: -; clone size: -; V gene: TRBV5-1; J gene: TRBJ1-2; CDR3 protein: CASSFSRVEGYTF; CDR3 DNA: TGCGCCAGCAGCTTTTCCAGGGTCGAGGGCTACACCTTC
D gene: -; clone size: -; V gene: TRBV5-1; J gene: TRBJ2-1; CDR3 protein: CASSLGGSGNNEQFF; CDR3 DNA: TGCGCCAGCAGCTTGGGGGGAAGCGGAAACAATGAGCAGTTCTTC